Listed below are T cell receptor beta chains from one sample, sequenced in a study of T-cell reconstitution after alpha-beta-depleted transplantation in children. MiXCR, applied by TCRdb to the PCR reads, yields one record per CDR3 protein. The sample comprises 700,000 to 850,000 distinct CDR3 sequences, about 16% of which are singletons, and roughly 5% rests with the top ten. Sequenced material: PBMCs, mostly from graft donor cells, taken 360 days after TCRalphabeta/CD19-depleted stem cell transplant. The origin of the receptors is a male patient between 5 and 17 years old who had a stem cell transplant for acute lymphoblastic leukemia, so the T cells may come from the graft donor. Both conserved end residues are trimmed from each CDR3. The D gene is left open where the match is weak.

d_call	j_call	v_call	cdr3_aa
NA	TRBJ2-7	TRBV4-1	ASSQVLDEQY
NA	TRBJ2-1	TRBV12-5	ASGPTLLALTYNEQF
NA	TRBJ2-3	TRBV11-2	ASSQQGRKIGDTQY
NA	TRBJ2-7	TRBV27	ASSLKGPPYEQY
NA	TRBJ2-3	TRBV6-4	TYRDTQY
NA	TRBJ2-7	TRBV5-1	ASSYQGEQY
NA	TRBJ2-7	TRBV10-3	AIGSESSYEQY
NA	TRBJ2-5	TRBV20-1	SAQGRQETQY
NA	TRBJ2-5	TRBV29-1	SAGTYQETQY
NA	TRBJ2-2	TRBV13	ASSPRESPGELF
TRBD1	TRBJ1-5	TRBV6-5	ASSYSKGTGTGGNQPQH
NA	TRBJ2-7	TRBV24-1	ATRVRAGPDEQY
NA	TRBJ2-7	TRBV20-1	SGTRSGIGPYEQY
NA	TRBJ2-5	TRBV24-1	ATRESGQETQY
TRBD1	TRBJ2-7	TRBV29-1	SVGTGSYEQY
TRBD2	TRBJ2-2	TRBV5-1	ASSLLAAYTGELF
TRBD1	TRBJ2-3	TRBV6-1	ASSLTGTGFIADTQY
NA	TRBJ1-3	TRBV7-2	ASSLVGGTIY
TRBD1	TRBJ2-7	TRBV20-1	SADDKGQGTSNEQY
NA	TRBJ2-1	TRBV7-9	ASSVPTTRYNEQF
NA	TRBJ2-7	TRBV12-3/TRBV12-4	ASSFQRGRQY
NA	TRBJ2-6	TRBV5-1	ASTPWPGSSGANVLT